The clone carrying this TCR beta chain was counted only a few times. No antigen is known for it. A multiplex PCR was run with 60 Vbeta primers and 13 Jbeta primers. TCRdb's table, derived via immunoSEQ multiplex PCR, lists solely in-frame clones and lacks some. The table records about 98,000 clones, over 75% of them present only once. These data are taken from a study of cytomegalovirus exposure and HLA in healthy donors. Overall study results and limits: Links to common viral pathogens appeared, in a later analysis, for several of the most significant clusters. Earlier results showed most TCR beta V segments being productive about 87% or about 30% of the time. TCR beta chains associated with HLA were, in a later analysis, more clonally expanded than equally common others.

Every donor was a healthy person donating bone marrow. CDR1 is SGHRS and CDR2 is YFSETQ in the germline V gene. The CDR3 runs 11 residues. V lost 3 bases to trimming and J lost 5 bases, with 6 bases between them. The sequenced sample was PBMCs. The chain joins TRBV5-1 to TRBJ2-7; unclear D gene. This clonotype originated in a female donor in good health and CMV-seropositive. The CDR3 here is CASSSSHEQYF. The CDR3 nucleotides read TGCGCCAGCAGCTCGAGTCACGAGCAGTACTTC.